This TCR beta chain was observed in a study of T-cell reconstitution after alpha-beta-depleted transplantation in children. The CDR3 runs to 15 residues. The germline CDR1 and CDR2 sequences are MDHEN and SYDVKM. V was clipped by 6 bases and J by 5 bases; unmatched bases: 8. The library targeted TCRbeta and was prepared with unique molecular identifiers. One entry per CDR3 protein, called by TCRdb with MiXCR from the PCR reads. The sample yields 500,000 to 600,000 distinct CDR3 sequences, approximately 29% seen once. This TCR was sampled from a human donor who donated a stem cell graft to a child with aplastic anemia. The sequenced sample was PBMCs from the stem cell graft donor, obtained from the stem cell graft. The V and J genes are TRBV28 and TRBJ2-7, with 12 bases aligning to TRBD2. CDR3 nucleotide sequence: TGTGCCAGCAGCTCCACTAGCGGGAGGATGAACGAGCAGTACTTC. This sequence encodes CASSSTSGRMNEQYF.